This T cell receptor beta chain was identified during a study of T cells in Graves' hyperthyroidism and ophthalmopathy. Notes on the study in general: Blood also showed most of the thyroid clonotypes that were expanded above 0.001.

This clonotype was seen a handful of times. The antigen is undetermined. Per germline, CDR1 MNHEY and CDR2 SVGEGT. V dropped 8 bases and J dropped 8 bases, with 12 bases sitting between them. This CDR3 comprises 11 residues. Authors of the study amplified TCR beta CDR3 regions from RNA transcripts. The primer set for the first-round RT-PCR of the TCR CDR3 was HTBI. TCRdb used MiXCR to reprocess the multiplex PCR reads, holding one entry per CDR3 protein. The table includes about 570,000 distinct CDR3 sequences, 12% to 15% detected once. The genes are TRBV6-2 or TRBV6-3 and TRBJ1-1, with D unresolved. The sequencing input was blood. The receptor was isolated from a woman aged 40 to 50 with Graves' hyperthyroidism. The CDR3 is CASFSREEAFF. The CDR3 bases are TGTGCCAGCTTTTCCCGAGAGGAAGCTTTCTTT.